Included here is one TCR beta chain sequence, with context. The data originate from a study of T-cell memory formation after mild COVID-19. TCRdb re-derived calls from the 5' RACE reads in MiXCR, one entry per CDR3 protein. The sample comprises 250,000 to 400,000 distinct CDR3 sequences, roughly 13% of which are singletons, and 21% rests with the top ten. The clonotype originates from a man younger than 35 who had mild COVID-19 (a few samples of this study predate the infection). Cell type and time point are not known. The specimen was PBMCs or a T cell subset sorted from them (not recorded which).

The CDR3 protein is CASSTAGGYTF. CDR3 bases: TGTGCCAGCAGTACCGCGGGGGGCTACACCTTC. The chain recombines TRBV12-3 or TRBV12-4 with TRBJ1-2; the D is unclear. The CDR3 runs 11 residues. V lost 5 bases and J 8 bases, leaving 9 bases between the germline ends.